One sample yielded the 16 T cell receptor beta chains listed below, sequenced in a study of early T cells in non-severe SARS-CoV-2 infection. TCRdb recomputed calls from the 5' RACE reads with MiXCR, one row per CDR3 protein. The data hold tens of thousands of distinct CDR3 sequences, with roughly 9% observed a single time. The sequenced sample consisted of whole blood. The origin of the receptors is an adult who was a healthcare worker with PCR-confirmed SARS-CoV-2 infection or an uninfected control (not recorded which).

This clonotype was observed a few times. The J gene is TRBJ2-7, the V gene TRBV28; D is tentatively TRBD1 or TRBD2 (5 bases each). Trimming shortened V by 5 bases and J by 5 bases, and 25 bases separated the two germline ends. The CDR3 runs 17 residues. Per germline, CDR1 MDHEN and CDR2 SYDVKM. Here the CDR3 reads CASSATRAWGPTDEQYF. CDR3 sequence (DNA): TGTGCCAGCAGTGCCACCCGAGCCTGGGGACCCACTGACGAGCAGTACTTC.

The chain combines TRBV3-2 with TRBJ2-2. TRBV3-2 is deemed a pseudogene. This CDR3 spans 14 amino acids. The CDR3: CASSHNTYTGELFF. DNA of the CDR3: TGTGCCAGCAGCCATAACACCTACACCGGGGAGCTGTTTTTT.

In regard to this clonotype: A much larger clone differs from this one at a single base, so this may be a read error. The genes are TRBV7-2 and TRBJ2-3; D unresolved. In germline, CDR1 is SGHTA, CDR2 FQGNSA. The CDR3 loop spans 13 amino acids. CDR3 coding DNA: TGTTCCAGCAGCTTAGCCCACACAGATACGCAGTATTTT. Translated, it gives CSSSLAHTDTQYF. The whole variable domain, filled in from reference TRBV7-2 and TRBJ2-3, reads GAGVSQSPSNKVTEKGKDVELRCDPISGHTALYWYRQSLGQGLEFLIYFQGNSAPDKSGLPSDRFSAERTGGSVSTLTIQRTQQEDSAVYLCSSSLAHTDTQYFGPGTRLTVL.

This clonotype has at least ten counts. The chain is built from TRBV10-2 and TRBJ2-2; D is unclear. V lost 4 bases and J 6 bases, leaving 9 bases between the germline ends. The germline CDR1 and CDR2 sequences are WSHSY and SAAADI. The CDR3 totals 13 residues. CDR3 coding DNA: TGCGCCAGCAGTGGTCAGACGGCCGGGGAGCTGTTTTTT. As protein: CASSGQTAGELFF.

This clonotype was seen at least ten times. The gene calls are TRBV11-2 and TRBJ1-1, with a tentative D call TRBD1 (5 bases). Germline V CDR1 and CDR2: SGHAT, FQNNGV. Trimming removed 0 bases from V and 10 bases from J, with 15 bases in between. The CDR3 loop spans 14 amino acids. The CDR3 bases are TGTGCCAGCAGCTTAGAATCCGGGACCCGAGCAGCTTTCTTT. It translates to CASSLESGTRAAFF.

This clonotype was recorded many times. The CDR3 here is CASSSALGLDTQYF. Here the CDR3 DNA reads TGTGCCAGCAGCTCTGCTCTGGGGTTGGATACGCAGTATTTT. The chain recombines TRBV7-8 with TRBJ2-3; no clear D. Per germline, CDR1 SGHVS and CDR2 FQNEAQ. With 4 bases removed from V and 6 bases from J, the gap between germline ends came to 14 bases. CDR3 length: 14 amino acids.

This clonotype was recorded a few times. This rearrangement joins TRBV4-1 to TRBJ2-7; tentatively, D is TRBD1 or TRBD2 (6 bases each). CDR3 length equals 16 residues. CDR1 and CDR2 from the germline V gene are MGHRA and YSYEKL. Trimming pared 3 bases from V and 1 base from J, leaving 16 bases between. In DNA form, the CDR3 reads TGCGCCAGCAGCCACGGGGGCTACGCCCCATCCTACGAGCAGTACTTC. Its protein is CASSHGGYAPSYEQYF.

The CDR3 region is CASSWSYEQYF. CDR3 bases: TGTGCCAGCAGTTGGTCCTACGAGCAGTACTTC. This chain connects TRBV12-3 or TRBV12-4 to TRBJ2-7; D is unresolved. CDR3 length: 11 amino acids. The V end lost 4 bases, the J end lost 1 base, and 2 bases lay between the germline ends.

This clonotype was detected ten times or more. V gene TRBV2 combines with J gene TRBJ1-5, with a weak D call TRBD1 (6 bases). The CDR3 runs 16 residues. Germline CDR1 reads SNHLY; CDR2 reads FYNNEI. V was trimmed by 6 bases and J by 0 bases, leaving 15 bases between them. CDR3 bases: TGTGCCAGCAGCGGCACAGGGCCGAATAGCAATCAGCCCCAGCATTTT. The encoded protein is CASSGTGPNSNQPQHF.

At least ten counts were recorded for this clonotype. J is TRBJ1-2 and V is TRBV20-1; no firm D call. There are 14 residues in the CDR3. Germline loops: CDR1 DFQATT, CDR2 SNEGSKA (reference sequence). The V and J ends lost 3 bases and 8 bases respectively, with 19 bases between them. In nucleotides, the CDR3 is TGCAGTGCTAGGGCAGTTTCGGGTATTAGGGGCTACACCTTC. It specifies CSARAVSGIRGYTF.

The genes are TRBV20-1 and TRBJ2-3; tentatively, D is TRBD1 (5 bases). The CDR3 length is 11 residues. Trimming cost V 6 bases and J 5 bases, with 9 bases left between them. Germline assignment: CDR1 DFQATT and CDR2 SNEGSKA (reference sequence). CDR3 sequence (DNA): TGCAGTGCCCAGACAGAAGATACGCAGTATTTT. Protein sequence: CSAQTEDTQYF.

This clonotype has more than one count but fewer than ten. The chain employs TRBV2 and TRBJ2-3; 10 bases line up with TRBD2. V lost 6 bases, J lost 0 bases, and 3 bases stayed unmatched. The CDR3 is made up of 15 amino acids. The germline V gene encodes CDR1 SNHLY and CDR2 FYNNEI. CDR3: CASSGLAASTDTQYF. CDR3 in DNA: TGTGCCAGCAGCGGACTAGCGGCCAGCACAGATACGCAGTATTTT. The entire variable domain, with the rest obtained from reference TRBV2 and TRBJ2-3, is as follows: EPEVTQTPSHQVTQMGQEVILRCVPISNHLYFYWYRQILGQKVEFLVSFYNNEISEKSEIFDDQFSVERPDGSNFTLKIRSTKLEDSAMYFCASSGLAASTDTQYFGPGTRLTVL.

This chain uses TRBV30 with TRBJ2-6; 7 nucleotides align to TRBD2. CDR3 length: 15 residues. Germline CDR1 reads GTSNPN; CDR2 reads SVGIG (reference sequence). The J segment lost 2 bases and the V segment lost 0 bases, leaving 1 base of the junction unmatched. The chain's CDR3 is CAWSVRGAGANVLTF. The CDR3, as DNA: TGTGCCTGGAGTGTACGGGGGGCTGGGGCCAACGTCCTGACTTTC.

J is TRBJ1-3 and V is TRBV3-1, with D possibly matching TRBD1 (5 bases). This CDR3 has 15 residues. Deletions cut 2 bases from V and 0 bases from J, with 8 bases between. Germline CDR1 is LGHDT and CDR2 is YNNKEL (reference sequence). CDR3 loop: CASSQQGLSGNTIYF. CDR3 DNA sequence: TGTGCCAGCAGCCAACAGGGCCTCTCTGGAAACACCATATATTTT. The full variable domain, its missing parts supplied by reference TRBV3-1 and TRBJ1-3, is DTAVSQTPKYLVTQMGNDKSIKCEQNLGHDTMYWYKQDSKKFLKIMFSYNNKELIINETVPNRFSPKSPDKAHLNLHINSLELGDSAVYFCASSQQGLSGNTIYFGEGSWLTVV.

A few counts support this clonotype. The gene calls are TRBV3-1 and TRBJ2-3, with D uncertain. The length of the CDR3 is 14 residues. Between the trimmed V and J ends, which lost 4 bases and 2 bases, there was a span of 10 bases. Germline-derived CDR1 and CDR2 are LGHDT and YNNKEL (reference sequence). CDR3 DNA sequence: TGTGCCAGCAGCCTCCCTTTTTCCACAGATACGCAGTATTTT. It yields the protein CASSLPFSTDTQYF.

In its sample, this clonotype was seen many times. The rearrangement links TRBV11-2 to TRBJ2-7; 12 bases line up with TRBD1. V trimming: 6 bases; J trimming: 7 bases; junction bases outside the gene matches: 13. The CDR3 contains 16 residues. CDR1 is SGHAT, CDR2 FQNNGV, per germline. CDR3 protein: CASSPIPGQGAKEQYF. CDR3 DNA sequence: TGTGCCAGCAGTCCGATCCCGGGACAGGGGGCTAAAGAGCAGTACTTC.